These T cell receptor beta chains were read from a single sample in a study of shared clonotypes between healthy human individuals. Sequenced by immunoSEQ multiplex PCR; TCRdb stores in-frame clones only, minus some. This sample has about 960,000 clones, with around 80% found just once. Sequencing used memory CD4+ T cells sorted from blood. The receptors stem from a man in his late teens or twenties in good health. Both conserved end residues are part of each CDR3. The D gene is left open where the match is weak. Size is omitted from some rows. Given values are once, few, many or a class for expanded clones.

d_call: TRBD1
j_call: TRBJ2-5
v_call: TRBV19
clone_size: .
cdr3_nt: TGTGCCAGTAGAGTAGCCGGGACAGGGGCACAAGAGACCCAGTACTTC
cdr3_aa: CASRVAGTGAQETQYF

d_call: .
j_call: TRBJ1-6
v_call: TRBV4-2
clone_size: few
cdr3_nt: TGTGCCAGCAGTGAAACGAGACGGTTGAGCTCCTATAATTCACCCCTCCACTTT
cdr3_aa: CASSETRRLSSYNSPLHF

d_call: .
j_call: TRBJ1-5
v_call: TRBV7-9
clone_size: few
cdr3_nt: TGTGCCAGCAGCTTATCAAACAGGGTTGATCAGCCCCAGCATTTT
cdr3_aa: CASSLSNRVDQPQHF

d_call: .
j_call: TRBJ2-2
v_call: TRBV11-2
clone_size: .
cdr3_nt: TGTGCCAGCAGCCCCCGGCAGGGAGGAACCGGGGAGCTGTTTTTT
cdr3_aa: CASSPRQGGTGELFF

d_call: .
j_call: TRBJ1-3
v_call: TRBV18
clone_size: .
cdr3_nt: TGTGCCAGCTCACAGGGATTCGGCTCTGGAAACACCATATATTTT
cdr3_aa: CASSQGFGSGNTIYF

d_call: .
j_call: TRBJ2-5
v_call: TRBV28
clone_size: few
cdr3_nt: TGTGCCAGCAGTGCACAGAACCCAGAGACCCAGTACTTC
cdr3_aa: CASSAQNPETQYF

d_call: .
j_call: TRBJ1-6
v_call: TRBV19
clone_size: few
cdr3_nt: TGTGCCAGTAGTATGCGAGGGAATAATTCACCCCTCCACTTT
cdr3_aa: CASSMRGNNSPLHF

d_call: TRBD1
j_call: TRBJ2-7
v_call: TRBV6-1
clone_size: .
cdr3_nt: TGTGCCAGCAGTGGACAGGGGGCGTTTCTCTACGAGCAGTACTTC
cdr3_aa: CASSGQGAFLYEQYF

d_call: TRBD1
j_call: TRBJ1-2
v_call: TRBV10-3
clone_size: once
cdr3_nt: TGTGCCATCAGTGAAACGGGACAGGAGGCCCTCTATGGCTACACCTTC
cdr3_aa: CAISETGQEALYGYTF

d_call: TRBD1
j_call: TRBJ1-1
v_call: TRBV5-1
clone_size: .
cdr3_nt: TGCGCCAGCAGCTTGGGACAGGGCTCGGGTACTGAAGCTTTCTTT
cdr3_aa: CASSLGQGSGTEAFF

d_call: .
j_call: TRBJ2-7
v_call: TRBV30
clone_size: .
cdr3_nt: TGTGCCTGGAGCCTCCGGGACGAGCAGTACTTC
cdr3_aa: CAWSLRDEQYF

d_call: TRBD1
j_call: TRBJ2-7
v_call: TRBV7-9
clone_size: .
cdr3_nt: TGTGCCAGCAGCTTAGCGGGGGCAGGGGGCTCCTACGAGCAGTACTTC
cdr3_aa: CASSLAGAGGSYEQYF

d_call: .
j_call: TRBJ2-3
v_call: TRBV7-8
clone_size: .
cdr3_nt: TGTGCCAGCAGCCCGGGACCATTCACAGATACGCAGTATTTT
cdr3_aa: CASSPGPFTDTQYF

d_call: .
j_call: TRBJ2-7
v_call: TRBV21-1
clone_size: .
cdr3_nt: TGTGCCAGCAGCATTCCTTTTGGGGGCCGCTCCTACGAGCAGTACTTC
cdr3_aa: CASSIPFGGRSYEQYF

d_call: TRBD1
j_call: TRBJ1-1
v_call: TRBV6-5
clone_size: .
cdr3_nt: TGTGCCAGCAGCGGACAGGGGAGAACTGAAGCTTTCTTT
cdr3_aa: CASSGQGRTEAFF

d_call: .
j_call: TRBJ1-1
v_call: TRBV2
clone_size: .
cdr3_nt: TGTGCCAGCAGTGAAGCGCTTATAGGGAAGGGGACTGAAGCTTTCTTT
cdr3_aa: CASSEALIGKGTEAFF

d_call: .
j_call: TRBJ2-2
v_call: TRBV7-2
clone_size: few
cdr3_nt: TGTGCCAGCAACCCGCGAGGCGGGGAGCTGTTTTTT
cdr3_aa: CASNPRGGELFF

d_call: .
j_call: TRBJ2-2
v_call: TRBV6-6
clone_size: .
cdr3_nt: TGTGCCAGCAGCCTATCGGGCCGGCGGCTGTTTTTT
cdr3_aa: CASSLSGRRLFF

d_call: TRBD1
j_call: TRBJ1-5
v_call: TRBV7-8
clone_size: .
cdr3_nt: TGTGCCAGCAGCTTACAGGGGGCAAGCAATCAGCCCCAGCATTTT
cdr3_aa: CASSLQGASNQPQHF

d_call: .
j_call: TRBJ2-3
v_call: TRBV10-3
clone_size: .
cdr3_nt: TGTGCCATCAGTGAGTCTGCCCAGGATGGGCAGTATTTT
cdr3_aa: CAISESAQDGQYF

d_call: TRBD1
j_call: TRBJ2-2
v_call: TRBV11-2
clone_size: .
cdr3_nt: TGTGCCAGCAGCAGAAGGGACAGGGGGAACACCGGGGAGCTGTTTTTT
cdr3_aa: CASSRRDRGNTGELFF

d_call: TRBD1
j_call: TRBJ1-1
v_call: TRBV10-3
clone_size: many
cdr3_nt: TGTGCCATCAGTGGCCCCCCGACAGGGGTGAACACTGAAGCTTTCTTT
cdr3_aa: CAISGPPTGVNTEAFF

d_call: .
j_call: TRBJ1-2
v_call: TRBV4-3
clone_size: .
cdr3_nt: TGCGCCAGCAGCCAAGTGCCAGTCTATGGCTACACCTTC
cdr3_aa: CASSQVPVYGYTF

d_call: .
j_call: TRBJ2-1
v_call: TRBV25-1
clone_size: .
cdr3_nt: TGTGCCAGCAGTGAAACCCTCTCCCTTGAGGGCTACAATGAGCAGTTCTTC
cdr3_aa: CASSETLSLEGYNEQFF

d_call: .
j_call: TRBJ1-3
v_call: TRBV9
clone_size: .
cdr3_nt: TGTGCCAGCAATATAGACGGAGCTAATGGAAACACCATATATTTT
cdr3_aa: CASNIDGANGNTIYF

d_call: TRBD1
j_call: TRBJ1-6
v_call: TRBV7-9
clone_size: .
cdr3_nt: TGTGCCAGCAGCTTGGGACAGGATAATTCACCCCTCCACTTT
cdr3_aa: CASSLGQDNSPLHF

d_call: TRBD1
j_call: TRBJ2-7
v_call: TRBV27
clone_size: .
cdr3_nt: TGTGCCAGCAGTGCCTGGGGGGACAGGGTGGGCGAGCAGTACTTC
cdr3_aa: CASSAWGDRVGEQYF

d_call: .
j_call: TRBJ2-5
v_call: TRBV6-5
clone_size: .
cdr3_nt: TGTGCCAGCAGTCCGAGGAGGCGAGAGACCCAGTACTTC
cdr3_aa: CASSPRRRETQYF

d_call: TRBD1
j_call: TRBJ2-1
v_call: TRBV6-4
clone_size: .
cdr3_nt: TGTGCCAGCAGTCCCGGGACAGGGGGCTACAATGAGCAGTTCTTC
cdr3_aa: CASSPGTGGYNEQFF

d_call: TRBD1
j_call: TRBJ2-7
v_call: TRBV6-1
clone_size: .
cdr3_nt: TGTGCCAGCCGGGGTGGGACAGCTACCTACGAGCAGTACTTC
cdr3_aa: CASRGGTATYEQYF

d_call: .
j_call: TRBJ2-5
v_call: TRBV5-6
clone_size: .
cdr3_nt: TGTGCCAGCAGCTCTTGGGGGACTGCTCTAGAGACCCAGTACTTC
cdr3_aa: CASSSWGTALETQYF

d_call: .
j_call: TRBJ1-1
v_call: TRBV4-2
clone_size: .
cdr3_nt: TGTGCCAGCAGCCAAGGGCAAATGAACACTGAAGCTTTCTTT
cdr3_aa: CASSQGQMNTEAFF

d_call: .
j_call: TRBJ2-7
v_call: TRBV27
clone_size: .
cdr3_nt: TGTGCCAGCAGTTATGGTAAAGAGCAGTACTTC
cdr3_aa: CASSYGKEQYF

d_call: .
j_call: TRBJ1-5
v_call: TRBV6-1
clone_size: .
cdr3_nt: TGTGCCAGCGACCTTGACAGCTATCAAAGGCCCCAGCATTTT
cdr3_aa: CASDLDSYQRPQHF

d_call: TRBD1
j_call: TRBJ1-3
v_call: TRBV10-3
clone_size: .
cdr3_nt: TGTGCCATCAGTAGACAGGGAAGCTCTGGAAACACCATATATTTT
cdr3_aa: CAISRQGSSGNTIYF

d_call: .
j_call: TRBJ2-3
v_call: TRBV19
clone_size: .
cdr3_nt: TGTGCCAGTAGTATTCGGACCGGCGGCGCAGATACGCAGTATTTT
cdr3_aa: CASSIRTGGADTQYF

d_call: .
j_call: TRBJ2-4
v_call: TRBV30
clone_size: few
cdr3_nt: TGTGCCTGGGCCACGAGGGGGAACATTCAGTACTTC
cdr3_aa: CAWATRGNIQYF

d_call: .
j_call: TRBJ2-1
v_call: TRBV10-2
clone_size: .
cdr3_nt: TGCGCCAGCAGTGGGGCAGTCTACAATGAGCAGTTCTTC
cdr3_aa: CASSGAVYNEQFF

d_call: .
j_call: TRBJ2-3
v_call: TRBV27
clone_size: .
cdr3_nt: TGTGCCAGCAGTTTGAGGCCGGTGGGATATTACACAGATACGCAGTATTTT
cdr3_aa: CASSLRPVGYYTDTQYF

d_call: TRBD2
j_call: TRBJ2-1
v_call: TRBV2
clone_size: .
cdr3_nt: TGTGCCAGCACTAAAACGACTAGCGGGGATGAGCAGTTCTTC
cdr3_aa: CASTKTTSGDEQFF

d_call: .
j_call: TRBJ1-1
v_call: TRBV5-1
clone_size: .
cdr3_nt: TGCGCCAGCAGCCTTAACGACAACAGGCTCACTGAAGCTTTCTTT
cdr3_aa: CASSLNDNRLTEAFF

d_call: .
j_call: TRBJ1-4
v_call: TRBV4-1
clone_size: .
cdr3_nt: TGCGCCAGCAGCCACGGAGGTGAAGCAACTAATGAAAAACTGTTTTTT
cdr3_aa: CASSHGGEATNEKLFF

d_call: .
j_call: TRBJ2-7
v_call: TRBV6-1
clone_size: .
cdr3_nt: TGTGCCAGCAGTGAACAGACAGTGGCTTCCTACGAGCAGTACTTC
cdr3_aa: CASSEQTVASYEQYF

d_call: TRBD1
j_call: TRBJ1-5
v_call: TRBV15
clone_size: .
cdr3_nt: TGTGCCACCAGCAGAGATAGGGGAGGGGGCCAGCCCCAGCATTTT
cdr3_aa: CATSRDRGGGQPQHF

d_call: .
j_call: TRBJ2-3
v_call: TRBV19
clone_size: .
cdr3_nt: TGTGCCAGTAGTAGCCGCCACACAGATACGCAGTATTTT
cdr3_aa: CASSSRHTDTQYF

d_call: .
j_call: TRBJ1-1
v_call: TRBV20-1
clone_size: once
cdr3_nt: TGCAGTGCTGGCACCTTAGGGGGAGCTTTCTTT
cdr3_aa: CSAGTLGGAFF

d_call: TRBD1
j_call: TRBJ1-5
v_call: TRBV29-1
clone_size: few
cdr3_nt: TGCAGCGTTTCCTCCGGGACAGGGGATATTCAGCCCCAGCATTTT
cdr3_aa: CSVSSGTGDIQPQHF

d_call: .
j_call: TRBJ1-1
v_call: TRBV5-4
clone_size: .
cdr3_nt: TGTGCCAGCAGCGTCACAGGAACCAACACTGAAGCTTTCTTT
cdr3_aa: CASSVTGTNTEAFF

d_call: TRBD2
j_call: TRBJ2-3
v_call: TRBV30
clone_size: once
cdr3_nt: TGTGCCTGGAGTGTAGCTAGCGGGAATGCAGATACGCAGTATTTT
cdr3_aa: CAWSVASGNADTQYF

d_call: .
j_call: TRBJ1-2
v_call: TRBV7-2
clone_size: .
cdr3_nt: TGTGCCAGCAGCACCTCCCAGGGCCGAGGTGGCTACACCTTC
cdr3_aa: CASSTSQGRGGYTF